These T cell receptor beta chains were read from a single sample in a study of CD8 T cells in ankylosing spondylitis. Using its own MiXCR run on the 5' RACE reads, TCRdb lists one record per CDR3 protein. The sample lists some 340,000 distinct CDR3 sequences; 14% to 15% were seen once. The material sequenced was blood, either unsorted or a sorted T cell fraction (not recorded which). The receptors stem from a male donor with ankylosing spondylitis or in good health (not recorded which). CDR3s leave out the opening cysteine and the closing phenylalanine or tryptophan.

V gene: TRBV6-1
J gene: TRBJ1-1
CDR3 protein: ASSKGVRTTEAF

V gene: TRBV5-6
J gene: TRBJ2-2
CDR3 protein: ASSLGGASNTGELF

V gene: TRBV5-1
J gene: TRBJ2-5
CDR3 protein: ASSLDPRSGKETQY

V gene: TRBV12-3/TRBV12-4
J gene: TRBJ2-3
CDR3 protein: ASYRWGTSTDTQY

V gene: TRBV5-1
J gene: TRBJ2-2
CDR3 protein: ASSLSLQGSGELF

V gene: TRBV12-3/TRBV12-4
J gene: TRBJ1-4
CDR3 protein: ASSLTDSVLF

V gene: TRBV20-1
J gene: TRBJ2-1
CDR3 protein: SARAVAGLVKRNEQF

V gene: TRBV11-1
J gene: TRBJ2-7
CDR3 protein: ASSREEGGRSPGSYEQY

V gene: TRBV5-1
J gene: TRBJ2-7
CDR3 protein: ASSGGQGDGEQY

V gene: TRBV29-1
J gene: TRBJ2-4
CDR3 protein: SVVGSFQY

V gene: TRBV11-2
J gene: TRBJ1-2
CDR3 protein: ASSLDFSYGYT

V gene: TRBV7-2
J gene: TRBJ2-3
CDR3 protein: ASTSRDRLTDTQY

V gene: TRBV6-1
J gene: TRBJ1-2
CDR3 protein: ASTDREVRNGYT

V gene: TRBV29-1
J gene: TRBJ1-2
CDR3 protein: SVVGYT

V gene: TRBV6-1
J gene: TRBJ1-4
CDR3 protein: ASSRDRGLNEKLF

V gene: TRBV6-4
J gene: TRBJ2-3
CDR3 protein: ASSEQGARTDTQY

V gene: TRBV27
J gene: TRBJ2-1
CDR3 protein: ASGFSGGGNEQF

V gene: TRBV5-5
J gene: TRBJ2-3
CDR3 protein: ASSSHGQGGTDTQY

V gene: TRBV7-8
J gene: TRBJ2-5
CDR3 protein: ASSLVGGTQY

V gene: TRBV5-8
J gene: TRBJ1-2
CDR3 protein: ASSLDRDSNYGYT

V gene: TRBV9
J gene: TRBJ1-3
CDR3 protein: ASSVGGRAGNTIY

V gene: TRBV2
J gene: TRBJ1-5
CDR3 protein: ASSGEANQPQH

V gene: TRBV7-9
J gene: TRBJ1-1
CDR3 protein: ASSLLGMNTEAF

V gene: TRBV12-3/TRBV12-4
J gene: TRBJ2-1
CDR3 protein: ASTPTWDYPYNEQF

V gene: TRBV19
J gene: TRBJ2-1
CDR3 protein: ASSIRQGTNEQF

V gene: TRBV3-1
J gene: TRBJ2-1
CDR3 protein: ASSPVMFSTSKNNEQF

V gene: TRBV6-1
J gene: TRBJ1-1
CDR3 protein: ASSHRGGRMNTEAF

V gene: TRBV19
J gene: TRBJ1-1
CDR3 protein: ASSIAGPIEAF